This T cell receptor beta chain was recorded in a study of Ad26.COV2.S vaccination and SARS-CoV-2 variants. Measured with immunoSEQ multiplex PCR; TCRdb has only the in-frame clones, and not every one. The repertoire includes about 480,000 clones, approximately 88% of them detected once, and roughly 13% sits in the top ten. Note on this clone: Other DNA sequences of this sample code for an identical CDR3.

Treatment described: roughly 18 received Ad26.COV2.S at low or high dose, single or two shots; roughly 5 received placebo; per-sample allocation not given. Sample collection was performed on day 63 after the first vaccine or placebo injection. The germline V gene has CDR1 MNHEY and CDR2 SVGAGI. This CDR3 is 15 amino acids long. The junction had 3 bases not matched to a gene; V was cut back by 2 bases and J by 3 bases. This receptor was taken from a person between 18 and 59 years old who received the Ad26.COV2.S COVID-19 vaccine or a placebo. This rearrangement joins TRBV6-5 to TRBJ2-3, with 9 positions matching TRBD2. Here the sequenced sample was peripheral blood, taken in a trial of Ad26.COV2.S vaccine versus placebo. CDR3 residues: CASSYGGRGTDTQYF. The CDR3 coding sequence is TGTGCCAGCAGTTACGGCGGGAGGGGGACAGATACGCAGTATTTT.